Given below is one TCR beta chain in context. Its antigen is unidentified. This record belongs to a study of T cell responses to AZD1222 COVID-19 vaccine. Study details: Analysis merged second doses at about 4 or about 12 weeks.

Overall study findings and caveats: Researchers report vaccine-associated CD4 TCRs spanning spike, with dominance at 160-218 and 743-854. The donor group comprised mostly white British people and more females; the analysis possibly underestimated clonal diversity. Repertoires were sampled only after the peak T cell response.

TCRdb's copy holds only in-frame clones and misses some; the assay was immunoSEQ multiplex PCR. The sample includes 150,000 to 200,000 clones, about 92% of them seen just once. The CDR3 length is 19 residues. Looked up from germline, CDR1 is LGHNT and CDR2 is FRNRAP. The V and J ends lost 0 bases and 4 bases, in that order; junction bases with no gene match: 14. This clonotype originated in an adult in good health. The chain links TRBV12-5 to TRBJ2-2; TRBD1 matches at 7 bases. The material was peripheral blood, obtained on day 0 of AZD1222 vaccination. CDR3 nucleotides: TGTGCTAGTGGTTTGGTACTATCCGCCGACAGGGTAGGCACCGGGGAGCTGTTTTTT. Its translation: CASGLVLSADRVGTGELFF.